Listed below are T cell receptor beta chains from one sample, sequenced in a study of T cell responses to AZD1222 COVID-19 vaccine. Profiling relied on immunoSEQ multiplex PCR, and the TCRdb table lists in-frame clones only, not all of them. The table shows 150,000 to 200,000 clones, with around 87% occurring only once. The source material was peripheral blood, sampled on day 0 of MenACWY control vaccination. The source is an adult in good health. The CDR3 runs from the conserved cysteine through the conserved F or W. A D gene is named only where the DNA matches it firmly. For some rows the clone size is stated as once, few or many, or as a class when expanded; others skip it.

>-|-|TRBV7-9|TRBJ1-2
CASSLEGRNLYGYTF
TGTGCCAGCAGCTTAGAGGGCCGGAACCTCTATGGCTACACCTTC
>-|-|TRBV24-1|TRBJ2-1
CATSDFTLSNEQFF
TGTGCCACCAGTGATTTTACGCTATCGAATGAGCAGTTCTTC
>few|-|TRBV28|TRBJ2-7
CASSSRTLYEQYF
TGTGCCAGCAGTTCCCGGACCCTCTACGAGCAGTACTTC
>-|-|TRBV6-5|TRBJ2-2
CASSTWAGELFF
TGTGCCAGCTCAACTTGGGCCGGGGAGCTGTTTTTT
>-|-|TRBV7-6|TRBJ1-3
CASSPIREVTGNTIYF
TGTGCCAGCAGCCCAATCAGGGAAGTAACTGGAAACACCATATATTTT
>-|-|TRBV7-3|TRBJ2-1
CASSPTPGVARNEQFF
TGTGCCAGCAGCCCGACCCCCGGGGTAGCGCGGAATGAGCAGTTCTTC
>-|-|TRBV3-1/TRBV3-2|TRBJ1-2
CASSQEDRTNYGYTF
TGTGCCAGCAGCCAAGAGGACCGAACTAACTATGGCTACACCTTC
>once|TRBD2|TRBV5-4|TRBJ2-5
CASIDRLAGETQYF
TGTGCCAGCATCGACCGACTAGCAGGGGAGACCCAGTACTTC
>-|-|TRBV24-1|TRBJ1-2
CATSDFGRGHGYTF
TGTGCCACCAGTGATTTTGGCAGGGGACATGGCTACACCTTC
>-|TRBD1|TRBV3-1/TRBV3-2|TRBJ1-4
CASSHQTGSSTNEKLFF
TGTGCCAGCAGCCACCAGACAGGGTCATCAACTAATGAAAAACTGTTTTTT
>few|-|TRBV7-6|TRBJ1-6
CASSALGTSRNSPLHF
TGTGCCAGCAGCGCCCTCGGGACTAGTCGTAATTCACCCCTCCACTTT
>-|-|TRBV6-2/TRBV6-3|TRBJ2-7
CASSPTSQGPHIYEQYF
TGTGCCAGCAGCCCTACATCGCAGGGTCCCCACATCTACGAGCAGTACTTC
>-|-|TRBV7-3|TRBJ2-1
CASSLSPHNEQFF
TGTGCCAGCAGCTTATCCCCCCACAATGAGCAGTTCTTC
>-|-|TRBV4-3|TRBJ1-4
CASSQDQGALGEKLFF
TGCGCCAGCAGCCAAGATCAAGGTGCCCTTGGGGAAAAACTGTTTTTT
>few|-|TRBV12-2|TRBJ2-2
CARGLASTGELFF
TGTGCAAGGGGACTAGCGTCAACCGGGGAGCTGTTTTTT
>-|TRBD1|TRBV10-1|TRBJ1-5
CASSEPQDRDQPQHF
TGCGCCAGCAGTGAGCCACAGGACAGGGATCAGCCCCAGCATTTT
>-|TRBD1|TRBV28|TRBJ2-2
CASSSPGQGTGELFF
TGTGCCAGCAGTTCACCGGGACAGGGAACCGGGGAGCTGTTTTTT
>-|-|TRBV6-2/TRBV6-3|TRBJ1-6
CASSPLGSPLHF
TGTGCCAGCAGTCCCCTCGGTTCACCCCTCCACTTT
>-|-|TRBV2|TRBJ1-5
CASSLQSFSNQPQHF
TGTGCCAGCAGTCTCCAGTCATTTAGCAATCAGCCCCAGCATTTT
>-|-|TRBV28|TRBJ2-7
CASRPGPAVREQYF
TGTGCCAGCAGGCCGGGGCCTGCGGTTCGGGAGCAGTACTTC
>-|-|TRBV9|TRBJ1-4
CASSVEGGSLKSEKLFF
TGTGCCAGCAGCGTAGAAGGCGGGAGCCTTAAATCCGAAAAACTGTTTTTT
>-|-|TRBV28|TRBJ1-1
CASGKGLNTEAFF
TGTGCCAGCGGCAAGGGTTTGAACACTGAAGCTTTCTTT
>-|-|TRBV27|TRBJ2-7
CASSSGLSYEQYF
TGTGCCAGCAGTTCGGGACTTTCCTACGAGCAGTACTTC
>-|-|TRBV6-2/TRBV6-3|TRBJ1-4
CASSRPGRINEKLFF
TGTGCCAGCAGTCGCCCGGGACGGATTAATGAAAAACTGTTTTTT
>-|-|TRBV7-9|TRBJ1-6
CASSFEGGNSPLHF
TGTGCCAGCAGCTTCGAAGGGGGTAATTCACCCCTCCACTTT
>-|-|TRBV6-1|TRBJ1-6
CASSEQSRTFGNSPLHF
TGTGCCAGCAGTGAACAGTCACGGACTTTTGGCAATTCACCCCTCCACTTT
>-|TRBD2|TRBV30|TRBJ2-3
CAWRGRGGRADTQYF
TGTGCCTGGAGAGGGCGGGGGGGACGAGCAGATACGCAGTATTTT
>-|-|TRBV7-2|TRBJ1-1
CASSFTGPTEAFF
TGTGCCAGCAGCTTCACAGGGCCCACTGAAGCTTTCTTT
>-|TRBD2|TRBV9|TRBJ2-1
CASSVDRGRAFLGEQFF
TGTGCCAGCAGCGTAGACCGCGGGAGGGCCTTTTTGGGTGAGCAGTTCTTC
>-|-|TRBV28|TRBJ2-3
CASSLSLTDTQYF
TGTGCCAGCAGTTTAAGTCTTACAGATACGCAGTATTTT
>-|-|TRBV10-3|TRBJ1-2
CAISEWGQGTTHGYTF
TGTGCCATCAGTGAGTGGGGCCAGGGCACAACTCATGGCTACACCTTC
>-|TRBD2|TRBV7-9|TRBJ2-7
CASSLGSGGEQYF
TGTGCCAGCAGCTTAGGGTCGGGAGGCGAGCAGTACTTC
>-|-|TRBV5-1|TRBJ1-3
CASSYLITGREPNTIYF
TGCGCCAGCAGCTACCTTATCACTGGACGTGAGCCAAACACCATATATTTT
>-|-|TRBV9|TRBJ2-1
CASSVAGFGYNEQFF
TGTGCCAGCAGCGTAGCGGGATTTGGATACAATGAGCAGTTCTTC
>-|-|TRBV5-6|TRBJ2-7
CASSTGTPSRARSYEQYF
TGTGCCAGCAGCACTGGCACCCCCTCAAGAGCAAGATCCTACGAGCAGTACTTC
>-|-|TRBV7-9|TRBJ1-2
CASSTTGNGYTF
TGTGCCAGCAGTACAACAGGAAATGGCTACACCTTC
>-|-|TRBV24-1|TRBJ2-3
CATSALDTQYF
TGTGCCACCTCCGCGTTGGATACGCAGTATTTT
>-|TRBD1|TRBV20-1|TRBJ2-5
CAGQGKETQYF
TGCGCCGGACAGGGTAAAGAGACCCAGTACTTC
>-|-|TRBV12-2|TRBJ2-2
CASRQDATGELFF
TGTGCAAGTCGACAAGACGCCACCGGGGAGCTGTTTTTT
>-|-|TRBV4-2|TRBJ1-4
CASSQESGWPEGTNEKLFF
TGTGCCAGCAGCCAGGAGTCCGGGTGGCCCGAAGGAACTAATGAAAAACTGTTTTTT
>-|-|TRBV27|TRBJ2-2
CASSLGPTGELFF
TGTGCCAGCAGTTTAGGGCCTACCGGGGAGCTGTTTTTT
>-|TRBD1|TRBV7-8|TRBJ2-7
CASSLVEGTGALYEQYF
TGTGCCAGCAGCTTAGTAGAAGGGACAGGGGCTCTCTACGAGCAGTACTTC
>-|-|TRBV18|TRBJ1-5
CASSPSEEVSNQPQHF
TGTGCCAGCTCACCATCCGAGGAGGTGAGCAATCAGCCCCAGCATTTT
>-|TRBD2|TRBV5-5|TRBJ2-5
CASSTEAGGQETQYF
TGTGCCAGCAGTACCGAAGCGGGAGGGCAAGAGACCCAGTACTTC
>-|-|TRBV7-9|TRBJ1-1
CASSLEGSLNTEAFF
TGTGCCAGCAGCTTAGAGGGGAGTCTGAACACTGAAGCTTTCTTT
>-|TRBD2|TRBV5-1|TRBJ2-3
CASSLRSGGDTQYF
TGCGCCAGCAGCTTACGTAGCGGGGGAGATACGCAGTATTTT
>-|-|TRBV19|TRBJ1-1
CASSSGTMNTEAFF
TGTGCCAGTAGTTCAGGGACAATGAACACTGAAGCTTTCTTT
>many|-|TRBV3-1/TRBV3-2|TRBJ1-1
CASSWTGNTEAFF
TGTGCCAGCAGCTGGACGGGTAACACTGAAGCTTTCTTT
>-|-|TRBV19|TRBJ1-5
CASSIDGDQPQHF
TGTGCCAGTAGTATAGACGGGGATCAGCCCCAGCATTTT
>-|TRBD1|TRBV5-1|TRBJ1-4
CASSLMTGVNEKLFF
TGCGCCAGCAGCTTGATGACAGGGGTTAATGAAAAACTGTTTTTT
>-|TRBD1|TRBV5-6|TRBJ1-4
CASSSGTEAKKLFF
TGTGCCAGCAGCTCTGGGACAGAAGCAAAAAAACTGTTTTTT
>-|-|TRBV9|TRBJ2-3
CASIDCADTQYF
TGTGCCAGCATTGATTGTGCAGATACGCAGTATTTT
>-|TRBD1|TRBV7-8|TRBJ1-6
CASSLICPSGTGNSPLHF
TGTGCCAGCAGCTTAATTTGCCCATCTGGGACAGGTAATTCACCCCTCCACTTT
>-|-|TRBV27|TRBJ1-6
CASSPFDGKKSPLHF
TGTGCCAGCAGTCCGTTCGACGGGAAAAAGTCACCCCTCCACTTT
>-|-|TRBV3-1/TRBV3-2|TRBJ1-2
CASSHMTGNYGYTF
TGTGCCAGCAGCCACATGACAGGAAATTATGGCTACACCTTC